These 5 T cell receptor beta chains were sequenced from one sample in a study of shared clonotypes between healthy human individuals. Produced via immunoSEQ multiplex PCR; TCRdb's table is partial and in-frame only. This sample has some 700,000 clones, with about nine tenths found just once. The specimen was memory CD8+ T cells from PBMCs. The subset denotes: CD45RO+ cells pooled with CCR7-negative TemRA cells. These TCRs come from a man aged 18 to 30 in good health. Some clones in this sample may be carry-over from other donors' samples.

This clone occurred once. V gene TRBV27 combines with J gene TRBJ2-1; 7 nucleotides match TRBD2. Per the germline V gene, CDR1 is MNHEY and CDR2 is SMNVEV (reference sequence). CDR3 length equals 16 residues. V was pared by 5 bases and J by 6 bases, with 13 bases of the junction left unmatched. CDR3 sequence: CASSPLGGVAGNEQFF. For the CDR3, the DNA is TGTGCCAGCAGTCCTCTCGGTGGGGTAGCGGGCAATGAGCAGTTCTTC.

This sequence joins TRBV28 and TRBJ2-1, with TRBD2 matching 12 bases. The junction had 8 bases not matched to a gene; V was cut back by 10 bases and J by 7 bases. The CDR3 is 14 residues long. Germline CDR1 and CDR2: MDHEN and SYDVKM. In DNA, the CDR3 is TGTGCCACCAGGACTAGCGGGGATAGTAATGAGCAGTTCTTC. It codes for CATRTSGDSNEQFF.

V usage is TRBV7-9 and J usage is TRBJ2-3, with D possibly being TRBD2 (5 bases). From germline, CDR1 is SEHNR and CDR2 FQNEAQ (reference sequence). Trimming took 7 bases from V and 0 from J, leaving 14 bases between them. The CDR3 loop spans 15 amino acids. DNA of the CDR3: TGTGCCAGCAACCGAGCGGAGACTAGCACAGATACGCAGTATTTT. It translates to CASNRAETSTDTQYF.

A remark on this clone: In the same sample, other DNA sequences code for this CDR3. The rearrangement joins TRBV28 to TRBJ2-1; D is uncertain. The V end lost 3 bases, the J end lost 4 bases, and 4 bases lay between the germline ends. The CDR3 loop spans 12 amino acids. Germline loops: CDR1 MDHEN, CDR2 SYDVKM. CDR3 bases: TGTGCCAGCAGTTTGGGATACAATGAGCAGTTCTTC. This codes for CASSLGYNEQFF.

The chain is built from TRBV28 and TRBJ1-1; 8 positions match TRBD1. V lost 7 bases to trimming and J lost 5 bases; unmatched junction nucleotides: 12. Germline V gene lookup returns CDR1 MDHEN and CDR2 SYDVKM. The CDR3 loop spans 15 amino acids. CDR3 sequence reads: CASKWARGRGTEAFF. For the CDR3, the DNA is TGTGCCAGCAAATGGGCCAGGGGGCGAGGGACTGAAGCTTTCTTT.